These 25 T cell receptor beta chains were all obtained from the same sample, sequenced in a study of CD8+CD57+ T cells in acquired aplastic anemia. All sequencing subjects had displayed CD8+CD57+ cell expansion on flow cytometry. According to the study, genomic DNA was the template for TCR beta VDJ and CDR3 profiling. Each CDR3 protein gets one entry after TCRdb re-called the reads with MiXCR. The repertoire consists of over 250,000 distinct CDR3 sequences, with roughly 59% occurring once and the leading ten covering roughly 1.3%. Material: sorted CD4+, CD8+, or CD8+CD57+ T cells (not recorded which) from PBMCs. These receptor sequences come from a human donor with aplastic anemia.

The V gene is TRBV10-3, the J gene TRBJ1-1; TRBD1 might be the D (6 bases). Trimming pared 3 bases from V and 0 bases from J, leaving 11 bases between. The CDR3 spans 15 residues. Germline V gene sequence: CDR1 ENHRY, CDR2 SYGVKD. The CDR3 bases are TGTGCCATCAGTGACGGCGGGGGCATGAACACTGAAGCTTTCTTT. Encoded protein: CAISDGGGMNTEAFF.

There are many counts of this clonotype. The CDR3 bases are TGCAGTGCTACCCACAGCGGGGGGTCCTACGAGCAGTACTTC. Translation gives CSATHSGGSYEQYF. The chain has TRBV20-1 and TRBJ2-7, with 9 bases aligning to TRBD2. Germline loops: CDR1 DFQATT, CDR2 SNEGSKA (reference sequence). Trimming cost V 4 bases and J 1 base; bases outside gene matches: 5. The CDR3 consists of 14 residues.

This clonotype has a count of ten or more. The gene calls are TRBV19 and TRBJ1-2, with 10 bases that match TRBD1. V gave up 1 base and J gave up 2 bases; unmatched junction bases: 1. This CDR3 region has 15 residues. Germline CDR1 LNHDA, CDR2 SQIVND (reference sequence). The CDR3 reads CASSIVGQGNYGYTF. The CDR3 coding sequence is TGTGCCAGTAGTATAGTGGGACAGGGGAACTATGGCTACACCTTC.

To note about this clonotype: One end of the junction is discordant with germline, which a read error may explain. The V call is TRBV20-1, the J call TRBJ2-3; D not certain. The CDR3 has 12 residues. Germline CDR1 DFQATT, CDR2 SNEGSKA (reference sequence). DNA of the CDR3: TGCAGCGCTTCCCCTAACACAGATACGCGGTATTTT. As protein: CSASPNTDTRYF.

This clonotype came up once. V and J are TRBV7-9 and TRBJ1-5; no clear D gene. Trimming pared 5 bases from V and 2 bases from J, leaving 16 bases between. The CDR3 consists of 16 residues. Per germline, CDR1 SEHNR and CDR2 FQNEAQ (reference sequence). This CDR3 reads CASSSRATVGNQPQHF. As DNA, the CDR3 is TGTGCCAGCAGCAGTCGGGCCACCGTAGGCAATCAGCCCCAGCATTTT.

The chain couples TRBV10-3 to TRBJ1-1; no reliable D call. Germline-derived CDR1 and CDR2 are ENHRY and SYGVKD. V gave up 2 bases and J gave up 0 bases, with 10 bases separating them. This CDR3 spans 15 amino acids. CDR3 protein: CAISEARGMNTEAFF. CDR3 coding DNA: TGTGCCATCAGTGAGGCCCGAGGGATGAACACTGAAGCTTTCTTT.

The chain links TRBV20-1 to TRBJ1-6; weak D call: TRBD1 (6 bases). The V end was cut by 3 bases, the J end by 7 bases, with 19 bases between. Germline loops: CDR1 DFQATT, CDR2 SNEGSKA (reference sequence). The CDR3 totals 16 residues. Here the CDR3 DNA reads TGCAGTGCTAGGCTGTACAGGGACGGTATCAATTCACCCCTCCACTTT. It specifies CSARLYRDGINSPLHF.

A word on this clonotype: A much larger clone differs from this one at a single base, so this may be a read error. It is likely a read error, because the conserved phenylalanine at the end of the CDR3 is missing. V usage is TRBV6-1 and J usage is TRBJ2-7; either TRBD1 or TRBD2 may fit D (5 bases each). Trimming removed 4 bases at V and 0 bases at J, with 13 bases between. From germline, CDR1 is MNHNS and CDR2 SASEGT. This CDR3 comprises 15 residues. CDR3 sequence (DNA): TGTGCCAGCAGTGTCGGCGAGGGGAGCTCCTACGAGCAGTACCTC. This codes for CASSVGEGSSYEQYL.

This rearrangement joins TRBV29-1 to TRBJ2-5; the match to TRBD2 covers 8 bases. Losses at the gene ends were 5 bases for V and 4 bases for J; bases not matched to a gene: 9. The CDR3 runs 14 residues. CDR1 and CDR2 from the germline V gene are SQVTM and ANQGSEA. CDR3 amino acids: CSVSGRGGGETQYF. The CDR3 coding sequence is TGCAGCGTTAGCGGGAGAGGAGGTGGAGAGACCCAGTACTTC. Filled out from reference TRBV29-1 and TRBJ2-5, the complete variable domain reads SAVISQKPSRDICQRGTSLTIQCQVDSQVTMMFWYRQQPGQSLTLIATANQGSEATYESGFVIDKFPISRPNLTFSTLTVSNMSPEDSSIYLCSVSGRGGGETQYFGPGTRLLVL.

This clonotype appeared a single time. This chain's CDR3 is CASRRRDTPLNTGELFF. CDR3 DNA sequence: TGTGCCAGCAGACGCCGGGACACCCCCTTGAACACCGGGGAGCTGTTTTTT. J is TRBJ2-2 and V is TRBV7-2, with TRBD1 as a possible D gene (6 bases). The CDR3 is made up of 17 amino acids. From germline, CDR1 is SGHTA and CDR2 FQGNSA. The V end was cut by 6 bases, the J end by 1 base, with 18 bases between.

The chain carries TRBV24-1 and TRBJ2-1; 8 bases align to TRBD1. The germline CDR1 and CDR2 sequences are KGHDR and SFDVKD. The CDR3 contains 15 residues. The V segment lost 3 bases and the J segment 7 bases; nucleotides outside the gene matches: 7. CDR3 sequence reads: CATSDPAGGRNEQFF. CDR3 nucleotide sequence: TGTGCCACCAGTGATCCGGCAGGGGGCAGGAATGAGCAGTTCTTC.

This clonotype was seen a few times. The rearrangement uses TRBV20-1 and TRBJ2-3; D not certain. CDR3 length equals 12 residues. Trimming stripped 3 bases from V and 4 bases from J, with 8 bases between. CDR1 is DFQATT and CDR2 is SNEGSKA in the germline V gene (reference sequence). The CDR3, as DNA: TGCAGTGCTAGCACGGGTTCAGATACGCAGTATTTT. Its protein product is CSASTGSDTQYF.

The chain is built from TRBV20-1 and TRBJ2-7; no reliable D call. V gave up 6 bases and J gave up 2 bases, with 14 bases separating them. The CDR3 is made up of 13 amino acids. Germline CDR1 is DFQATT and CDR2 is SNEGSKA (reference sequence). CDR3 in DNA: TGCAGTGCACCCGACACACAAACCTACGAGCAGTACTTC. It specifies CSAPDTQTYEQYF.

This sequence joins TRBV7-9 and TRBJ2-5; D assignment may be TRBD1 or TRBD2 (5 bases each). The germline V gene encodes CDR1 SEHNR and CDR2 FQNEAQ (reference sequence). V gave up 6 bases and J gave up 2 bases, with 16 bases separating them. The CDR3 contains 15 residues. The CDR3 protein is CASRPKPGRQETQYF. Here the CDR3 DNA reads TGTGCCAGCAGACCGAAACCGGGACGGCAAGAGACCCAGTACTTC.

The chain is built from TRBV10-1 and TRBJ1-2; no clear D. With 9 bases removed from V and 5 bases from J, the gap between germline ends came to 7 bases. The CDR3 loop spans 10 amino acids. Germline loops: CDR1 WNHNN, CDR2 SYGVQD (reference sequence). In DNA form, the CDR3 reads TGCGCCAGGTTGATATATGGCTACACCTTC. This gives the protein CARLIYGYTF.

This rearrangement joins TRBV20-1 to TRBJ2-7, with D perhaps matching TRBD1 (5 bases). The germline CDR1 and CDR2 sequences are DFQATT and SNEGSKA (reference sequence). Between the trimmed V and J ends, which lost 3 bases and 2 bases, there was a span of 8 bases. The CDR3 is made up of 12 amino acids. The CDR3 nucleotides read TGCAGTGCTAGGGACACTGCCTACGAGCAGTACTTC. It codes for CSARDTAYEQYF.

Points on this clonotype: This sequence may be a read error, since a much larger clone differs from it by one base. The DNA for the CDR3 is TGTGCCAGCAGTACTCAAGGGACGGTTAATGAAAAACTGTTTTTT. As protein: CASSTQGTVNEKLFF. The chain couples TRBV12-3 or TRBV12-4 to TRBJ1-4; a possible D gene is TRBD1 (5 bases). The CDR3 contains 15 residues. The germline V and J ends were trimmed by 5 bases and 4 bases, with 14 bases remaining between them.

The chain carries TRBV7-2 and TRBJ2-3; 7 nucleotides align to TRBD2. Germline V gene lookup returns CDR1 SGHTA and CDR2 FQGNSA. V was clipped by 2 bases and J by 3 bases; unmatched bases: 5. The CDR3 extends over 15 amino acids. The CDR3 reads CASSLSGVITDTQYF. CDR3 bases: TGTGCCAGCAGCTTAAGCGGGGTTATTACAGATACGCAGTATTTT.

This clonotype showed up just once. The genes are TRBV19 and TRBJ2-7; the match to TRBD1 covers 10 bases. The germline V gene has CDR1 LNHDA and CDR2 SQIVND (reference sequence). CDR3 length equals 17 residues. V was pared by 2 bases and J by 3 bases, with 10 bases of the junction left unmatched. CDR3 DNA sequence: TGTGCCAGTAGTATAAAGCCTTCCGGGACAGGGGTCTACGAGCAGTACTTC. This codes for CASSIKPSGTGVYEQYF.

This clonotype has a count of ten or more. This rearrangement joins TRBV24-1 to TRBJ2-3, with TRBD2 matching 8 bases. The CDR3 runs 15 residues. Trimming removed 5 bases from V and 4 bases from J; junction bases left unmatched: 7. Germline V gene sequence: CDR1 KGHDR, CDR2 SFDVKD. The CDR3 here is CATSGSSGRPDTQYF. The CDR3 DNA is TGTGCCACCAGTGGTTCTAGCGGGCGGCCAGATACGCAGTATTTT.

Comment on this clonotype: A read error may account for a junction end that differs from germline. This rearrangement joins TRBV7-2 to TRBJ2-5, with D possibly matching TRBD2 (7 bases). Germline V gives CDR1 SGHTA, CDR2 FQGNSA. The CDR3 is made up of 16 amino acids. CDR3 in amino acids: CASSQDNGGRSETQYF. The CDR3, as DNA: TGCGCCAGCAGCCAAGATAACGGGGGGCGGTCAGAGACCCAGTACTTC.

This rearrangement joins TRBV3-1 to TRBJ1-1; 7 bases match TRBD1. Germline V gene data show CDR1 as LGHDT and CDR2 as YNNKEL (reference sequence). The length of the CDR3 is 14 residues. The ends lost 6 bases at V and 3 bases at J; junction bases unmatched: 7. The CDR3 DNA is TGTGCCAGCAGTAACAGGGGCAGGGACACTGAAGCTTTCTTT. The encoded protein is CASSNRGRDTEAFF.

For the CDR3, the DNA is TGTGCCAGCAGCGTCGGGACAGCCGGGGAGCTGTTTTTT. This gives the protein CASSVGTAGELFF. The chain carries TRBV9 and TRBJ2-2; 7 nucleotides agree with TRBD1. There are 13 residues in the CDR3. V shed 2 bases and J 6 bases; nucleotides not matched to a gene: 1. Looked up from germline, CDR1 is SGDLS and CDR2 is YYNGEE.

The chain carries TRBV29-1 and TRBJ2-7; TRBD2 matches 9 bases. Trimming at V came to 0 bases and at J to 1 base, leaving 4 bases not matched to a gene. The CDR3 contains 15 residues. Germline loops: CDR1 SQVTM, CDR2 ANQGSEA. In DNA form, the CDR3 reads TGCAGCGTTGAAGATCATAGCGGGGGTTCCTACGAGCAGTACTTC. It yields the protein CSVEDHSGGSYEQYF.

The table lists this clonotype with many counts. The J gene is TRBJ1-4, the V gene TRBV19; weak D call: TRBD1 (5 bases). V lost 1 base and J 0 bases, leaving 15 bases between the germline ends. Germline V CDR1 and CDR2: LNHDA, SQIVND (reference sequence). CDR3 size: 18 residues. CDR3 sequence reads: CASSIVGTGASTNEKLFF. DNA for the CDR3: TGTGCCAGTAGTATAGTCGGGACCGGGGCCTCAACTAATGAAAAACTGTTTTTT.